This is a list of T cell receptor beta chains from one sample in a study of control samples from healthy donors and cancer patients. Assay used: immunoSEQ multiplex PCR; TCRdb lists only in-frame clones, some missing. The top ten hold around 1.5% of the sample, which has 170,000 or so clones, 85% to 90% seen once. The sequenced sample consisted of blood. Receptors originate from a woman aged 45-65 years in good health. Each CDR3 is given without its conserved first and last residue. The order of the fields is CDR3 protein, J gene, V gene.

cdr3_aa: ASSQRAGLNTEAF
j_call: TRBJ1-1
v_call: TRBV4-3

cdr3_aa: ASRAGYGYT
j_call: TRBJ1-2
v_call: TRBV6-5

cdr3_aa: ASSLGQNYGYT
j_call: TRBJ1-2
v_call: TRBV7-2

cdr3_aa: ASSSLAGGPGTQY
j_call: TRBJ2-3
v_call: TRBV19

cdr3_aa: ASSLMQGNGQETQY
j_call: TRBJ2-5
v_call: TRBV5-1

cdr3_aa: ASRQQGAQETQY
j_call: TRBJ2-5
v_call: TRBV27

cdr3_aa: ASSPPPRREAAQF
j_call: TRBJ2-1
v_call: TRBV18

cdr3_aa: ASYFPIGLNRPNSPLH
j_call: TRBJ1-6
v_call: TRBV2

cdr3_aa: ASSLKPARSTGGLYEQY
j_call: TRBJ2-7
v_call: TRBV18

cdr3_aa: ASRQGTSTDTQY
j_call: TRBJ2-3
v_call: TRBV10-3

cdr3_aa: ASSRRGLEETQY
j_call: TRBJ2-5
v_call: TRBV11-1

cdr3_aa: ASTILDGELF
j_call: TRBJ2-2
v_call: TRBV7-9

cdr3_aa: SARRNSEAF
j_call: TRBJ1-1
v_call: TRBV20-1

cdr3_aa: ASSSGINYGYT
j_call: TRBJ1-2
v_call: TRBV5-8

cdr3_aa: ASSVASRRVLNTGELF
j_call: TRBJ2-2
v_call: TRBV9

cdr3_aa: ATSFSGVGTANYGYT
j_call: TRBJ1-2
v_call: TRBV24-1

cdr3_aa: SGRTSGSYEQY
j_call: TRBJ2-7
v_call: TRBV29-1

cdr3_aa: ASSPRMGSSEQY
j_call: TRBJ2-7
v_call: TRBV18

cdr3_aa: ASSSQARGASQPQH
j_call: TRBJ1-5
v_call: TRBV5-8

cdr3_aa: ASSYDGVMNTEAF
j_call: TRBJ1-1
v_call: TRBV6-2/TRBV6-3

cdr3_aa: ASSLNTQY
j_call: TRBJ2-3
v_call: TRBV7-9

cdr3_aa: ASIDRAGGYYNEQF
j_call: TRBJ2-1
v_call: TRBV5-4

cdr3_aa: ASSQDVKSRGGSPLH
j_call: TRBJ1-6
v_call: TRBV4-1

cdr3_aa: ATSDGGYEQY
j_call: TRBJ2-7
v_call: TRBV24-1

cdr3_aa: ASSPPGLRTEQY
j_call: TRBJ2-7
v_call: TRBV11-1

cdr3_aa: ASSPQGSGANVLT
j_call: TRBJ2-6
v_call: TRBV19

cdr3_aa: ASLTGTGFHEQY
j_call: TRBJ2-7
v_call: TRBV11-2

cdr3_aa: ASSLFREEQY
j_call: TRBJ2-7
v_call: TRBV28

cdr3_aa: ASSLRGSDTQY
j_call: TRBJ2-3
v_call: TRBV27

cdr3_aa: ASSRGGDFGDEQF
j_call: TRBJ2-1
v_call: TRBV3-1/TRBV3-2

cdr3_aa: ATHWNTEAF
j_call: TRBJ1-1
v_call: TRBV19

cdr3_aa: ASSLGQGNTEAF
j_call: TRBJ1-1
v_call: TRBV7-2

cdr3_aa: ASSSSVGEQY
j_call: TRBJ2-7
v_call: TRBV6-5

cdr3_aa: ASSPRDRAGEKLF
j_call: TRBJ1-4
v_call: TRBV7-9

cdr3_aa: ASSVGSAQGVNTEAF
j_call: TRBJ1-1
v_call: TRBV9

cdr3_aa: ASRTGEGSGNTIY
j_call: TRBJ1-3
v_call: TRBV6-5

cdr3_aa: ASSFLGGESNQPQH
j_call: TRBJ1-5
v_call: TRBV5-6

cdr3_aa: ASSHPSSGNTIY
j_call: TRBJ1-3
v_call: TRBV6-5

cdr3_aa: ASSVGLASSYEQY
j_call: TRBJ2-7
v_call: TRBV9

cdr3_aa: ASTGFFRTEAF
j_call: TRBJ1-1
v_call: TRBV2

cdr3_aa: ATSDTHTAGANVLT
j_call: TRBJ2-6
v_call: TRBV24-1

cdr3_aa: ASIPIAKNTIY
j_call: TRBJ1-3
v_call: TRBV21-1

cdr3_aa: ASSVDLNRGSRAF
j_call: TRBJ1-1
v_call: TRBV9

cdr3_aa: ASSESGWINEQY
j_call: TRBJ2-7
v_call: TRBV6-1

cdr3_aa: ASDRGTGNTIY
j_call: TRBJ1-3
v_call: TRBV11-2

cdr3_aa: ASSSGQGAGTGELF
j_call: TRBJ2-2
v_call: TRBV27

cdr3_aa: ASGTGLNNSPLH
j_call: TRBJ1-6
v_call: TRBV6-5